The clone carrying this T cell receptor beta chain was seen more than once but under ten times. The data are from a study of T-cell memory formation after mild COVID-19. The ends were cut back, 6 bases at V and 5 bases at J, with 11 bases in the middle. The CDR3 has 13 amino acids. Germline V gene lookup returns CDR1 MNHEY and CDR2 SVGAGI. One entry per CDR3 protein, called by TCRdb with MiXCR from the 5' RACE reads. This repertoire shows 550,000 to 700,000 distinct CDR3 sequences, around 16% found once; its top ten account for about 8.1%. The sequence was obtained from an adult woman who had mild COVID-19 (a few samples of this study predate the infection). Cell type and time point are not known. V usage is TRBV6-5 and J usage is TRBJ1-5; no clear D. Sample: PBMCs or a T cell subset sorted from them (not recorded which). The CDR3 sequence is CASRPGPHQPQHF. In nucleotides, the CDR3 is TGTGCCAGCAGACCCGGGCCTCATCAGCCCCAGCATTTT.